What follows are 7 T cell receptor beta chains derived from one specimen sequenced in a study of OX40 agonist ivuxolimab in advanced cancers. Using immunoSEQ multiplex PCR, the repertoire was profiled, and TCRdb retains in-frame clones only, with some absent. There are 90,000 to 150,000 clones in the sample; 75% to 90% occur only once, and 0.5% to 0.7% lies in the top ten. The source was CD4+ or CD8+ T cells sorted from blood, collected in a trial of the OX40 agonist ivuxolimab. The receptor source for this set is an adult with an advanced solid tumor such as melanoma, head and neck, liver or kidney cancer.

This chain links TRBV9 with TRBJ2-1, with a possible D match to TRBD2 (6 bases). CDR1 SGDLS and CDR2 YYNGEE come from the germline V gene. V lost 3 bases and J 1 base, leaving 11 bases between the germline ends. The CDR3 is 15 amino acids. CDR3 bases: TGTGCCAGCAGCGCAACCGGGGGATCCTACAATGAGCAGTTCTTC. Protein sequence: CASSATGGSYNEQFF.

J is TRBJ1-5 and V is TRBV7-9; no definite D call. The CDR3 runs to 12 residues. Germline V lookup: CDR1 SEHNR, CDR2 FQNEAQ (reference sequence). V gave up 5 bases and J gave up 5 bases, with 7 bases separating them. This chain's CDR3 is CASSHSDQPQHF. The CDR3 coding sequence is TGTGCCAGCAGCCACTCCGATCAGCCCCAGCATTTT.

V gene TRBV7-9 combines with J gene TRBJ2-3; unclear D gene. Deletions cut 5 bases from V and 14 bases from J, with 8 bases between. The V gene's germline CDR1 is SEHNR and CDR2 FQNEAQ (reference sequence). The CDR3 consists of 9 residues. CDR3 coding DNA: TGTGCCAGCAGCCCCCCCCCGTATTTT. Residues: CASSPPPYF.

The chain uses TRBV6-5 and TRBJ1-1; D call uncertain. The germline V gene has CDR1 MNHEY and CDR2 SVGAGI. Trimming removed 10 bases at V and 11 bases at J, with 23 bases between. The CDR3 covers 13 residues. The CDR3 nucleotides are TGTGCCATTCAATCCAGCTGGAACGCAAGGGCTTTCTTT. This gives the protein CAIQSSWNARAFF.

This clone has only a few counts. The V gene is TRBV29-1, the J gene TRBJ1-1; D might be TRBD1 (5 bases). CDR3 size: 13 residues. V gave up 6 bases and J gave up 6 bases, with 17 bases separating them. The V gene's germline CDR1 is SQVTM and CDR2 ANQGSEA. CDR3 amino acids: CSVVTPGGAEAFF. Written as DNA, the CDR3 is TGCAGCGTCGTAACACCCGGGGGTGCTGAAGCTTTCTTT.

The V call is TRBV7-8, the J call TRBJ1-1; no clear D. V shed 2 bases and J shed 5 bases, with 9 bases lying between them. The CDR3 consists of 13 residues. Per germline, CDR1 SGHVS and CDR2 FQNEAQ. CDR3 DNA sequence: TGTGCCAGCAGCTTACCCGGGAGAACTGAAGCTTTCTTT. This encodes CASSLPGRTEAFF.

The CDR3 sequence is CASSRMGAGEQFF. The DNA of the CDR3 is TGTGCCAGCAGCCGCATGGGAGCGGGGGAGCAGTTCTTC. The chain links TRBV6-1 to TRBJ2-1, with TRBD2 matching over 7 bases. Germline-derived CDR1 and CDR2 are MNHNS and SASEGT. The CDR3 extends over 13 amino acids. The trim removed 6 bases at V and 10 bases at J, leaving 9 bases unmatched.